This T cell receptor beta chain was captured in a study of T cell responses to AZD1222 COVID-19 vaccine. Findings and caveats of the study: Baseline seropositives among AZD1222 recipients totaled only 5 or 6. Repertoire sampling happened only post peak T cell response.

This clone was seen only a few times. Antigen: not known. Clones were sequenced by immunoSEQ multiplex PCR, and TCRdb holds only the in-frame ones, with some missing. The sample lists 150,000 to 200,000 clones, 85% to 95% occurring once. The clonotype was recovered from an adult who received the MenACWY meningococcal vaccine as a control. Sequencing used peripheral blood, obtained 28 days after the second dose of the MenACWY control vaccine.

CDR3 amino acids: CASSPQGHEQYF. CDR3 coding DNA: TGTGCCAGCAGCCCCCAGGGCCACGAGCAGTACTTC. The chain uses TRBV7-9 and TRBJ2-7; a possible D gene is TRBD1 (5 bases). The CDR3 consists of 12 residues. V lost 5 bases and J lost 5, with 10 bases in between. Germline V gives CDR1 SEHNR, CDR2 FQNEAQ (reference sequence).